The sequence of this T cell receptor (beta chain) was determined in a study of blood T cell repertoires in COVID-19. In the study overall: The origin of the acute and convalescent COVID-19 samples was the United States, Italy and Spain.

Only one count was recorded for this clone. Within the sample, other DNA sequences also encode this same CDR3. Germline V gene data show CDR1 as KGHSH and CDR2 as LQKENI. This CDR3 spans 14 amino acids. V trimming: 3 bases; J trimming: 4 bases; junction bases outside the gene matches: 5. Measured with immunoSEQ multiplex PCR; TCRdb has only the in-frame clones, and not every one. The table records hundreds of thousands of clones, around 84% of them present only once. The sequencing sample was made of peripheral blood. This TCR was recovered from a middle-aged man with acute or convalescent COVID-19. V usage is TRBV18 and J usage is TRBJ1-2; 7 bases map to TRBD1. CDR3 loop: CASSPAGGSYGYTF. CDR3 coding DNA: TGTGCCAGCTCACCCGCAGGGGGAAGCTATGGCTACACCTTC.